One sample yielded the 21 T cell receptor beta chains listed below, sequenced in a study of control samples from healthy donors and cancer patients. Libraries were prepared by immunoSEQ multiplex PCR; TCRdb keeps only in-frame clonotypes and omits some of them. This table holds around 140,000 clones, nearly 90% found once. Sequencing was carried out using PBMCs. Source of these receptors: a man aged 45-65 years with head and neck cancer.

The chain uses TRBV5-8 and TRBJ2-1, with 8 positions matching TRBD2. Germline-derived CDR1 and CDR2 are SGHTS and YDEGEE. This CDR3 has 14 residues. The ends lost 3 bases at V and 15 bases at J; junction bases unmatched: 14. CDR3 loop: CASSWSMAGGPTFF. The DNA for the CDR3 is TGTGCCAGCAGCTGGAGCATGGCGGGAGGCCCAACGTTCTTC.

The rearrangement links TRBV5-1 to TRBJ2-7; 9 bases map to TRBD1. Trimming at V came to 0 bases and at J to 4 bases, leaving 14 bases not matched to a gene. In germline, CDR1 is SGHRS, CDR2 YFSETQ. The CDR3 runs to 18 residues. CDR3 nucleotides: TGCGCCAGCAGCTTGGCTTTCACCCGGGACAGGGTACTTTACGAGCAGTACTTC. Translating gives CASSLAFTRDRVLYEQYF. Supplemented by reference TRBV5-1 and TRBJ2-7, the full variable domain reads KAGVTQTPRYLIKTRGQQVTLSCSPISGHRSVSWYQQTPGQGLQFLFEYFSETQRNKGNFPGRFSGRQFSNSRSEMNVSTLELGDSALYLCASSLAFTRDRVLYEQYFGPGTRLTVT.

Points on this clone: Other DNA sequences in this specimen translate into the identical CDR3. V is TRBV5-1 and J is TRBJ2-1; D ambiguous. The germline V gene has CDR1 SGHRS and CDR2 YFSETQ. This CDR3 has 15 amino acids. Trimming stripped 1 base from V and 0 bases from J, with 8 bases between. In nucleotides, the CDR3 is TGCGCCAGCAGCTTGACTGCGAGCTCCTACAATGAGCAGTTCTTC. It is translated as CASSLTASSYNEQFF.

V gene TRBV24-1 combines with J gene TRBJ2-1; 14 bases line up with TRBD2. The CDR3 is 15 amino acids. The V gene's germline CDR1 is KGHDR and CDR2 SFDVKD. V trimming: 10 bases; J trimming: 3 bases; junction bases outside the gene matches: 4. The CDR3 is CATGTSGGLYNEQFF. CDR3 nucleotide sequence: TGTGCCACAGGGACTAGCGGGGGCCTCTACAATGAGCAGTTCTTC.

The chain uses TRBV10-3 and TRBJ2-7; possibly TRBD1 or TRBD2 for D (5 bases each). Trimming took off 11 bases at V and 2 bases at J, with 19 bases between the two ends. CDR1 is ENHRY and CDR2 is SYGVKD in the germline V gene. The CDR3 extends over 14 amino acids. CDR3 bases: TGTGCCGCAACCTCTTACGGGGCGGCCTACGAGCAGTACTTC. This translates into CAATSYGAAYEQYF.

The J gene is TRBJ2-1, the V gene TRBV12-3 or TRBV12-4, with D possibly being TRBD1 (5 bases). The ends were cut back, 7 bases at V and 6 bases at J, with 13 bases in the middle. The length of the CDR3 is 13 residues. Written as DNA, the CDR3 is TGTGCCAGCACACCAGGGAACCTCAATGAGCAGTTCTTC. It encodes CASTPGNLNEQFF.

This clone was recorded only once. The chain combines TRBV28 with TRBJ2-7; TRBD1 agrees at 10 bases. The CDR3 is 14 residues long. The trim removed 7 bases at V and 4 bases at J, leaving 7 bases unmatched. Germline V gene data show CDR1 as MDHEN and CDR2 as SYDVKM. In DNA form, the CDR3 reads TGTGCCAGCACCCTTGGGGGACAGGGGTACGAGCAGTACTTC. Translating it yields CASTLGGQGYEQYF.

The chain links TRBV6-5 to TRBJ1-1, with TRBD1 matching over 7 bases. V gave up 5 bases and J gave up 4 bases; unmatched junction bases: 10. The CDR3 covers 15 residues. The germline V gene encodes CDR1 MNHEY and CDR2 SVGAGI. CDR3: CASSPIQGGGTEAFF. Written as DNA, the CDR3 is TGTGCCAGCAGTCCTATCCAGGGGGGAGGCACTGAAGCTTTCTTT.

The V gene is TRBV5-8, the J gene TRBJ2-3; the match to TRBD1 covers 9 bases. The germline CDR1 and CDR2 sequences are SGHTS and YDEGEE. The CDR3 extends over 14 amino acids. The V segment lost 5 bases and the J segment 5 bases; nucleotides outside the gene matches: 6. The CDR3 region has the DNA TGTGCCAGCAGTCCGGACAGGGGCGTAGATACGCAGTATTTT. Encoded protein: CASSPDRGVDTQYF.

The rearrangement links TRBV21-1 to TRBJ2-7; the listed D gene, TRBD2, was not tested against the DNA. TRBV21-1 is labeled a pseudogene. The CDR3 is 16 amino acids. The CDR3 reads CASSKDTGEEFKGQYF. In DNA, the CDR3 is TGTGCCAGCAGCAAAGATACGGGGGAGGAATTTAAAGGGCAGTACTTC.

The CDR3 DNA reads TGTGCCAGCAGTTACGGCCAGGGTCCGGAGGAAAAACTGTTTTTT. It encodes CASSYGQGPEEKLFF. The rearrangement links TRBV6-5 to TRBJ1-4; tentative D call: TRBD1 (5 bases). CDR3 size: 15 residues. The germline V and J ends were trimmed by 2 bases and 8 bases, with 15 bases remaining between them. CDR1 MNHEY and CDR2 SVGAGI come from the germline V gene.

The chain has TRBV2 and TRBJ2-1; 8 nucleotides align to TRBD1. CDR3 length equals 15 residues. With 11 bases clipped from V and 3 bases from J, the junction kept 12 bases outside the gene matches. Germline CDR1 is SNHLY and CDR2 is FYNNEI. The CDR3 nucleotides are TGTGCCTGTTCTGCAGGGGGCCTAATCTACAATGAGCAGTTCTTC. This sequence encodes CACSAGGLIYNEQFF.

The genes are TRBV15 and TRBJ1-1; D is unclear. The V and J ends lost 9 bases and 1 base respectively, with 9 bases between them. This CDR3 contains 12 residues. Germline V gene sequence: CDR1 LNHNV, CDR2 YYDKDF (reference sequence). CDR3 loop: CATSWANTEAFF. The DNA of the CDR3 is TGTGCCACTTCATGGGCGAACACTGAAGCTTTCTTT.

V gene TRBV10-1 combines with J gene TRBJ2-2, with TRBD1 identical over 12 bases. From germline, CDR1 is WNHNN and CDR2 SYGVQD (reference sequence). CDR3 length: 20 residues. V lost 10 bases, J lost 0 bases, and 18 bases stayed unmatched. CDR3 region: CATPGSGTGGARANTGELFF. The CDR3 DNA reads TGCGCCACGCCGGGATCAGGGACAGGGGGCGCTCGCGCGAACACCGGGGAGCTGTTTTTT.

The CDR3 DNA reads as TGTGCCAGCAGGACGGACAGGGTATTTACAGATACGCAGTATTTT. Its translation: CASRTDRVFTDTQYF. V gene TRBV2 combines with J gene TRBJ2-3; 8 bases agree with TRBD1. With V trimmed by 6 bases and J by 3 bases, 8 bases remained unmatched. CDR1 and CDR2 from the germline V gene are SNHLY and FYNNEI. CDR3 length: 15 residues.

This chain links TRBV4-1 with TRBJ2-5, with unresolved D. V dropped 2 bases and J dropped 1 base, with 8 bases sitting between them. The germline V gene has CDR1 MGHRA and CDR2 YSYEKL. The CDR3 sequence is 14 residues long. The CDR3: CASSQLPSQETQYF. In DNA form, the CDR3 reads TGCGCCAGCAGCCAACTCCCGAGCCAAGAGACCCAGTACTTC.

The chain employs TRBV19 and TRBJ2-7, with 10 bases matching TRBD1. CDR1 is LNHDA and CDR2 is SQIVND in the germline V gene (reference sequence). The CDR3 has 14 amino acids. V dropped 6 bases and J dropped 1; count of bases not matched to a gene: 3. The CDR3 loop is CASSLGQGSYEQYF. CDR3 DNA: TGTGCCAGTAGCCTGGGACAGGGGTCCTACGAGCAGTACTTC.

This clone occurred once. The chain couples TRBV14 to TRBJ2-7; 11 nucleotides match TRBD2. V trimming: 0 bases; J trimming: 3 bases; junction bases outside the gene matches: 4. The CDR3 consists of 16 residues. The germline CDR1 and CDR2 sequences are SGHDN and FVKESK. CDR3 residues: CASSQDYLAGGYEQYF. CDR3 coding DNA: TGTGCCAGCAGCCAAGATTACCTAGCGGGGGGCTACGAGCAGTACTTC.

This chain links TRBV11-2 with TRBJ1-2; D is ambiguous. The V end was cut by 4 bases, the J end by 11 bases, with 14 bases between. The CDR3 has 12 amino acids. Germline loops: CDR1 SGHAT, CDR2 FQNNGV. CDR3 nucleotides: TGTGCCAGCAGCTCAAAATTCCTCGATTACACCTTC. Its protein product is CASSSKFLDYTF.

The chain recombines TRBV18 with TRBJ2-1; the D gene could be TRBD1 or TRBD2 (5 bases each). CDR1 and CDR2 from the germline V gene are KGHSH and LQKENI. The CDR3 contains 13 residues. The V end lost 2 bases, the J end lost 4 bases, and 6 bases lay between the germline ends. CDR3 in amino acids: CASSPEGYNEQFF. CDR3 coding DNA: TGTGCCAGCTCACCAGAGGGGTACAATGAGCAGTTCTTC.

This sequence joins TRBV6-6 and TRBJ2-3, with D possibly matching TRBD1 (7 bases). This CDR3 spans 16 amino acids. The V and J ends lost 6 bases and 6 bases respectively, with 22 bases between them. CDR1 is MNHNY, CDR2 SVGAGI, per germline (reference sequence). In DNA, the CDR3 is TGTGCCAGCAGCTATACCCCGGGACTGACAGGGGATACGCAGTATTTT. The encoded protein is CASSYTPGLTGDTQYF.